These 24 T cell receptor beta chains were all obtained from the same sample, sequenced in a study of preoperative IRX-2 immunotherapy in early breast cancer. Treatment given: preoperative locoregional IRX-2 cytokine immunotherapy. Sequenced by immunoSEQ multiplex PCR; TCRdb stores in-frame clones only, minus some. The sample has 25,000 to 30,000 clones, about 75% seen once. The sequencing used lymph node tissue, collected after IRX-2 immunotherapy. These receptors came from a human donor with breast cancer.

The count of this clone is one. The junction shows a germline mismatch at one end, possibly a read error. The chain employs TRBV6-8 and TRBJ2-2; tentatively, D is TRBD1 (6 bases). Germline V lookup: CDR1 MNHGY, CDR2 SAAAGT. CDR3 length: 13 residues. CDR3 nucleotides: TGTGCCAGCAGTGACCAACCCCCAGGAAGGGGGATTTTT. Translating gives CASSDQPPGRGIF.

The chain employs TRBV11-3 and TRBJ2-7; TRBD2 aligns across 12 bases. The J segment lost 4 bases and the V segment lost 5 bases, leaving 6 bases of the junction unmatched. In germline, CDR1 is SGHNT, CDR2 YENEEA. The CDR3 consists of 15 residues. The CDR3 sequence: CASSETSGSRYEQYF. The DNA of the CDR3 is TGTGCCAGCAGCGAGACTAGCGGGAGTAGGTACGAGCAGTACTTC.

J is TRBJ2-3 and V is TRBV6-8; 12 bases agree with TRBD1. Trimming took 6 bases from V and 5 from J; bases not matched to a gene: 9. The CDR3 is 16 amino acids. CDR1 and CDR2 (germline): MNHGY, SAAAGT. The DNA of the CDR3 is TGTGCCAGCAGCCTCAGGGACAGGGGGCCTGAAGATACGCAGTATTTT. This encodes CASSLRDRGPEDTQYF.

This chain links TRBV5-1 with TRBJ2-4, with no clear D. V gave up 0 bases and J gave up 5 bases, with 9 bases separating them. Germline V gene data show CDR1 as SGHRS and CDR2 as YFSETQ. This CDR3 comprises 14 residues. In DNA, the CDR3 is TGCGCCAGCAGCTTGGGTCCAGGAGAAAACATTCAGTACTTC. It encodes CASSLGPGENIQYF.

The chain uses TRBV7-7 and TRBJ1-1, with 7 bases matching TRBD1. J lost 0 bases, V lost 5 bases, and 6 bases had no gene match. CDR1 and CDR2 (germline): SSHAT, FNYEAQ (reference sequence). This CDR3 region has 15 residues. CDR3 nucleotide sequence: TGTGCCAGCAGCCCCAGACAGGGCCTGAACACTGAAGCTTTCTTT. Translating it yields CASSPRQGLNTEAFF.

This clone was seen a handful of times. The CDR3: CALKSSRNTEAFF. As DNA, the CDR3 is TGTGCCTTAAAATCGAGCAGGAACACTGAAGCTTTCTTT. The chain combines TRBV28 with TRBJ1-1, with D unclear. The CDR3 loop spans 13 amino acids. The V and J ends lost 11 bases and 1 base respectively, with 14 bases between them. The germline CDR1 and CDR2 sequences are MDHEN and SYDVKM.

This rearrangement joins TRBV14 to TRBJ2-7, with 8 bases matching TRBD1. The CDR3 runs to 14 residues. Per the germline V gene, CDR1 is SGHDN and CDR2 is FVKESK. Trimming at V came to 4 bases and at J to 2 bases, leaving 4 bases not matched to a gene. The CDR3 region is CASSLGTGPYEQYF. Here the CDR3 DNA reads TGTGCCAGCAGCCTCGGGACAGGTCCCTACGAGCAGTACTTC. Drawing the rest from reference TRBV14 and TRBJ2-7, the complete variable domain is EAGVTQFPSHSVIEKGQTVTLRCDPISGHDNLYWYRRVMGKEIKFLLHFVKESKQDESGMPNNRFLAERTGGTYSTLKVQPAELEDSGVYFCASSLGTGPYEQYFGPGTRLTVT.

This sequence joins TRBV23-1 and TRBJ1-4; 9 positions match TRBD1. TRBV23-1 is an ORF; its function is uncertain. V was pared by 6 bases and J by 8 bases, with 10 bases of the junction left unmatched. CDR3 length: 15 amino acids. The chain's CDR3 is CASSQEDRGGEKLFF. The DNA for the CDR3 is TGCGCCAGCAGCCAGGAGGACAGGGGAGGAGAAAAACTGTTTTTT.

The chain joins TRBV19 to TRBJ1-1; the match to TRBD1 covers 11 bases. The CDR3 is 14 residues long. V shed 7 bases and J 1 base; nucleotides not matched to a gene: 2. Germline CDR1 and CDR2: LNHDA and SQIVND (reference sequence). CDR3: CASMDRGRNTEAFF. For the CDR3, the DNA is TGTGCCAGTATGGACAGGGGGCGGAACACTGAAGCTTTCTTT.

The CDR3 reads CASSGTRAGLEDEQYF. In DNA form, the CDR3 reads TGTGCCAGCAGTGGTACCCGGGCTGGACTGGAGGACGAGCAGTACTTC. The chain joins TRBV28 to TRBJ2-7, with D perhaps matching TRBD2 (5 bases). Trimming cost V 5 bases and J 5 bases, with 22 bases left between them. The CDR3 runs 16 residues. Germline CDR1 and CDR2: MDHEN and SYDVKM.

The V call is TRBV18, the J call TRBJ2-5; TRBD1 aligns across 7 bases. The ends lost 4 bases at V and 0 bases at J; junction bases unmatched: 2. This CDR3 is 14 amino acids long. Germline V lookup: CDR1 KGHSH, CDR2 LQKENI. This CDR3 reads CASSLTGYQETQYF. The CDR3 DNA sequence: TGTGCCAGCTCACTGACAGGGTACCAAGAGACCCAGTACTTC.

This chain uses TRBV7-6 with TRBJ2-1, with TRBD1 matching 7 bases. Germline CDR1 reads SGHVS; CDR2 reads FNYEAQ. This CDR3 region has 15 residues. V gave up 5 bases and J gave up 4 bases; unmatched junction bases: 8. DNA of the CDR3: TGTGCCAGCAGCCCTAGGACAGGTGGGTACAATGAGCAGTTCTTC. Residues: CASSPRTGGYNEQFF.

This clone has only a few counts. The chain employs TRBV5-1 and TRBJ2-7; 8 bases map to TRBD1. Germline-derived CDR1 and CDR2 are SGHRS and YFSETQ. The length of the CDR3 is 15 residues. V gave up 3 bases and J gave up 6 bases; unmatched junction bases: 11. The CDR3 is CASSWTEVTGVEQYF. CDR3 coding DNA: TGCGCCAGCAGCTGGACCGAAGTGACAGGGGTCGAGCAGTACTTC.

This chain links TRBV6-8 with TRBJ1-1; no reliable D call. V was clipped by 4 bases and J by 1 base, with 4 bases between them. Germline V gene data show CDR1 as MNHGY and CDR2 as SAAAGT. The CDR3 spans 12 residues. The CDR3 bases are TGTGCCAGCAGTTTCAAGAACACTGAAGCTTTCTTT. Its translation: CASSFKNTEAFF.

The chain couples TRBV5-1 to TRBJ1-2; D gene ambiguous. There are 15 residues in the CDR3. Trimming took off 0 bases at V and 5 bases at J, with 14 bases between the two ends. Germline CDR1 SGHRS, CDR2 YFSETQ. The CDR3 region has the DNA TGCGCCAGCAGCTTGGCCGAAGGTCCTCTATATGGCTACACCTTC. This codes for CASSLAEGPLYGYTF.

J is TRBJ1-1 and V is TRBV5-1, with 10 nucleotides matching TRBD1. Trimming cost V 1 base and J 4 bases; bases outside gene matches: 4. Per the germline V gene, CDR1 is SGHRS and CDR2 is YFSETQ. The CDR3 runs 15 residues. The CDR3 coding sequence is TGCGCCAGCAGCTTGAGGGGACAGGGGAGCACTGAAGCTTTCTTT. It is translated as CASSLRGQGSTEAFF.

The chain carries TRBV29-1 and TRBJ2-3; D may correspond to TRBD1 or TRBD2 (5 bases each). The CDR3 spans 12 residues. The V and J ends lost 3 bases and 5 bases respectively, with 9 bases between them. Germline CDR1 is SQVTM and CDR2 is ANQGSEA. DNA for the CDR3: TGCAGCGTTGATGAGGGGAAAGATACGCAGTATTTT. It translates to CSVDEGKDTQYF.

The V and J genes are TRBV5-1 and TRBJ2-1; possibly TRBD1 for D (6 bases). Trimming took 4 bases from V and 15 from J, leaving 23 bases between them. CDR1 is SGHRS and CDR2 is YFSETQ in the germline V gene. This CDR3 has 14 residues. The CDR3: CASSLGDVTGTAFF. CDR3 bases: TGCGCCAGCAGCCTGGGGGACGTCACAGGGACCGCGTTCTTC.

The chain links TRBV11-3 to TRBJ2-7; 7 positions agree with TRBD1. The CDR3 contains 14 residues. Trimming removed 6 bases from V and 1 base from J; junction bases left unmatched: 6. CDR1 is SGHNT and CDR2 is YENEEA in the germline V gene. The CDR3 DNA follows: TGTGCCAGCAGTTACAGGGGAGCGTCCTACGAGCAGTACTTC. Translating it yields CASSYRGASYEQYF.

V usage is TRBV14 and J usage is TRBJ2-2, with 14 bases identical to TRBD2. V dropped 2 bases and J dropped 7; count of bases not matched to a gene: 6. The CDR3 extends over 17 amino acids. From germline, CDR1 is SGHDN and CDR2 FVKESK. The CDR3 nucleotides read TGTGCCAGCAGCCAACACGGGACTAGCGGGAGCATCGGGGAGCTGTTTTTT. It encodes CASSQHGTSGSIGELFF.

This clone showed up just a few times. The V and J genes are TRBV18 and TRBJ2-3; D unresolved. Trimming removed 3 bases from V and 0 bases from J, with 4 bases in between. CDR3 length: 13 residues. CDR1 is KGHSH, CDR2 LQKENI, per germline. This chain's CDR3 is CASSPPSTDTQYF. CDR3 DNA: TGTGCCAGCTCACCTCCGAGCACAGATACGCAGTATTTT.

This chain connects TRBV5-1 to TRBJ2-1; a possible D gene is TRBD2 (6 bases). V was cut by 4 bases and J by 6 bases, with 20 bases left in between. The CDR3 consists of 16 residues. Germline loops: CDR1 SGHRS, CDR2 YFSETQ. DNA of the CDR3: TGCGCCAGCAGCCTGGTAGCCGCGGGACCTTCCAATGAGCAGTTCTTC. It specifies CASSLVAAGPSNEQFF.

J is TRBJ1-2 and V is TRBV6-7; a weak D match, TRBD1 (5 bases). TRBV6-7 is marked as an open reading frame, function uncertain. This CDR3 comprises 14 residues. The V gene lost 5 bases and the J gene lost 8 bases, with 18 bases spanning the gap. The CDR3 nucleotides are TGTGCCAGCAGTGAAGTGGCCCGTCACAGGGGCTACACCTTC. Protein sequence: CASSEVARHRGYTF.

There are a few counts of this clone. The chain is built from TRBV18 and TRBJ2-7; 9 nucleotides match TRBD2. Trimming took 3 bases from V and 3 from J; bases not matched to a gene: 6. The CDR3 contains 15 residues. The germline CDR1 and CDR2 sequences are KGHSH and LQKENI. CDR3 residues: CASSPSAGGDYEQYF. CDR3 bases: TGTGCCAGCTCACCCTCTGCGGGAGGGGACTACGAGCAGTACTTC.